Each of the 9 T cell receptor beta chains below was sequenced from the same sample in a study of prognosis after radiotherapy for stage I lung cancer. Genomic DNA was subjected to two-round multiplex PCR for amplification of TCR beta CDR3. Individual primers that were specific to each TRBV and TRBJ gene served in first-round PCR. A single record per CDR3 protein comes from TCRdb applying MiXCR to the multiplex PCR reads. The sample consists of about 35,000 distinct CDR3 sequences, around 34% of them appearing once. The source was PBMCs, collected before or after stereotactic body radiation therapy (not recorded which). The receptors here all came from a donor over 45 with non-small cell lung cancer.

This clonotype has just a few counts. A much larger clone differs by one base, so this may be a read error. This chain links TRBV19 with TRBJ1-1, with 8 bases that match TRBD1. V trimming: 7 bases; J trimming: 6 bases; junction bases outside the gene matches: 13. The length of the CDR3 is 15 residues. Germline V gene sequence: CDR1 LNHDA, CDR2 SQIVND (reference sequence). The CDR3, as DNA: TGTGCCAGTATCCCTCGACAGGGGAGGGTCGCTGAAGCTTTCTTT. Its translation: CASIPRQGRVAEAFF. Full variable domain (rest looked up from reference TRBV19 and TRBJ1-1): DGGITQSPKYLFRKEGQNVTLSCEQNLNHDAMYWYRQDPGQGLRLIYYSQIVNDFQKGDIAEGYSVSREKKESFPLTVTSAQKNPTAFYLCASIPRQGRVAEAFFGQGTRLTVV.

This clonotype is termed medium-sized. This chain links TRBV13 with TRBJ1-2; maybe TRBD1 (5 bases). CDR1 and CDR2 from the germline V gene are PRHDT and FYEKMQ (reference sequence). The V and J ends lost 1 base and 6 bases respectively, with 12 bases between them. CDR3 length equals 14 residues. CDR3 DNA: TGTGCCAGCAGCTTAGACAGACAGAACAATGGCTACACCTTC. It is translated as CASSLDRQNNGYTF.

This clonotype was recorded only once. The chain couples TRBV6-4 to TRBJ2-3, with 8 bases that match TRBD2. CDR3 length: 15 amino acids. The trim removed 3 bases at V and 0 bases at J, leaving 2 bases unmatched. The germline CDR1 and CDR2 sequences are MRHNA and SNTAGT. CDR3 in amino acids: CASSEASGSTDTQYF. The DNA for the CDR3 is TGTGCCAGCAGTGAGGCTAGCGGGAGCACAGATACGCAGTATTTT.

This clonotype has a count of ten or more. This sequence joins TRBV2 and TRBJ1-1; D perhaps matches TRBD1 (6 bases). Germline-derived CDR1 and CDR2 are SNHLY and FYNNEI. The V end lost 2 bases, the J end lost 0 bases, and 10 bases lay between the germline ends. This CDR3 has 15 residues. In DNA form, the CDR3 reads TGTGCCAGCAGTGAAACAGGGACCATGAACACTGAAGCTTTCTTT. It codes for CASSETGTMNTEAFF.

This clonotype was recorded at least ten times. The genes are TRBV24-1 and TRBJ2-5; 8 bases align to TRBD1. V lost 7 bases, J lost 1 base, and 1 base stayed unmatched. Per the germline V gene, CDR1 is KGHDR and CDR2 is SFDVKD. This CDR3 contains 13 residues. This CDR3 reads CATSRGLQETQYF. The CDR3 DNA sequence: TGTGCCACCAGCAGGGGGCTCCAAGAGACCCAGTACTTC.

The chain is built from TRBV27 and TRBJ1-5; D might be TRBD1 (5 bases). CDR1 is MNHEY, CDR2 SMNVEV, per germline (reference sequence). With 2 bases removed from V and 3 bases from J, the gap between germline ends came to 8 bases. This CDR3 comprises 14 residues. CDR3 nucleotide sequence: TGTGCCAGCAGTTTAGTGGGGGACAATCAGCCCCAGCATTTT. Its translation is CASSLVGDNQPQHF.

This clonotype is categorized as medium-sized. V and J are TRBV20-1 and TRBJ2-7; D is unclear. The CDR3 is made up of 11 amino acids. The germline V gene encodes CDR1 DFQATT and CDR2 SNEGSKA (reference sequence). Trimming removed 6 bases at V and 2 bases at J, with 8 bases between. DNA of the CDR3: TGCAGTGCCAGAACGACCTACGAGCAGTACTTC. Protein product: CSARTTYEQYF.

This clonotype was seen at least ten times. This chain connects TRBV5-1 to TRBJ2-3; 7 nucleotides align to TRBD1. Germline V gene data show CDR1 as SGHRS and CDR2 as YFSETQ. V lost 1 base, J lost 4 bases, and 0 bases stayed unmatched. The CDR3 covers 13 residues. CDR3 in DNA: TGCGCCAGCAGCTTGACAGGGGCAGATACGCAGTATTTT. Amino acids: CASSLTGADTQYF.

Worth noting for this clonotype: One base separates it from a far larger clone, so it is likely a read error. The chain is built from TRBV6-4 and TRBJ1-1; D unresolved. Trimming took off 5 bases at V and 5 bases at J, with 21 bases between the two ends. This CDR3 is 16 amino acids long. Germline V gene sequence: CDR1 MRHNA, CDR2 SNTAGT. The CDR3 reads CASSPNEWESKTEAFF. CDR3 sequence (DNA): TGTGCCAGCAGTCCAAACGAGTGGGAGTCGAAAACTGAAGCTTTCTTT.